Listed here are 27 T cell receptor beta chains from one sample, sequenced in a study of blood T cell repertoires in COVID-19. Here immunoSEQ multiplex PCR was the method, and the copy in TCRdb shows in-frame clones only, minus some. In the table there are about 390,000 clones, around 87% of which are singletons. The source material was peripheral blood. These receptors were collected from a woman aged 60 to 75 with COVID-19, enrolled during active disease.

The chain recombines TRBV4-1 with TRBJ1-6, with 8 bases aligning to TRBD1. There are 16 residues in the CDR3. Germline V gene lookup returns CDR1 MGHRA and CDR2 YSYEKL. J was trimmed by 7 bases and V by 2 bases; bases with no gene match: 7. CDR3 sequence reads: CASSQNPGQENSPLHF. The CDR3 coding sequence is TGCGCCAGCAGCCAAAATCCGGGACAGGAAAATTCACCCCTCCACTTT.

V and J are TRBV5-4 and TRBJ2-3; maybe TRBD1 (6 bases). This CDR3 is built from 14 residues. Trimming left V 1 base short and J 1 base short, with 7 bases between. From germline, CDR1 is SGHNT and CDR2 YYREEE (reference sequence). CDR3 protein: CASSLSGGTDTQYF. CDR3 nucleotides: TGTGCCAGCAGCTTGTCAGGGGGCACAGATACGCAGTATTTT.

This chain uses TRBV15 with TRBJ1-4; no clear D gene. This CDR3 has 15 residues. Trimming stripped 4 bases from V and 5 bases from J, with 14 bases between. Per germline, CDR1 LNHNV and CDR2 YYDKDF (reference sequence). CDR3 sequence reads: CATSIRPVLNEKLFF. The CDR3 DNA reads TGTGCCACCAGCATACGCCCGGTCCTAAATGAAAAACTGTTTTTT.

J is TRBJ2-2 and V is TRBV5-4; 8 nucleotides agree with TRBD2. Germline V CDR1 and CDR2: SGHNT, YYREEE (reference sequence). The CDR3 consists of 15 residues. The J segment lost 6 bases and the V segment lost 6 bases, leaving 10 bases of the junction unmatched. In DNA form, the CDR3 reads TGTGCCAGCACTAATCGGGGGGGCGGCTCCGGGGAGCTGTTTTTT. It encodes CASTNRGGGSGELFF.

This clone was detected only a few times. The chain employs TRBV4-2 and TRBJ1-6, with D possibly matching TRBD1 (6 bases). Trimming took off 0 bases at V and 4 bases at J, with 10 bases between the two ends. CDR1 LGHNA and CDR2 YNFKEQ come from the germline V gene. The CDR3 has 16 residues. CDR3: CASSQESGQYNSPLHF. CDR3 DNA: TGTGCCAGCAGCCAAGAATCCGGACAGTATAATTCACCCCTCCACTTT.

This clone was recorded only once. V is TRBV7-9 and J is TRBJ2-2; D is perhaps TRBD1 (7 bases). The CDR3 extends over 15 amino acids. Germline V gene sequence: CDR1 SEHNR, CDR2 FQNEAQ (reference sequence). Trimming removed 8 bases at V and 1 base at J, with 14 bases between. The CDR3 region is CASLGGQKNTGELFF. CDR3 bases: TGTGCCAGCCTGGGGGGACAGAAGAACACCGGGGAGCTGTTTTTT.

V and J are TRBV9 and TRBJ1-2, with D possibly being TRBD1 (6 bases). The CDR3 spans 15 residues. Trimming stripped 0 bases from V and 2 bases from J, with 11 bases between. Looked up from germline, CDR1 is SGDLS and CDR2 is YYNGEE. The DNA for the CDR3 is TGTGCCAGCAGCGTAGATCCGGACAGCAACTATGGCTACACCTTC. It encodes CASSVDPDSNYGYTF.

This clone is a singleton in its sample. V and J are TRBV5-1 and TRBJ2-1, with 8 bases that match TRBD1. The CDR3 contains 13 residues. The germline V gene has CDR1 SGHRS and CDR2 YFSETQ. Unmatched junction bases numbered 2, after V lost 7 bases and J lost 2 bases. This CDR3 is CASAGGAYNEQFF. The DNA for the CDR3 is TGCGCCAGCGCAGGGGGCGCCTACAATGAGCAGTTCTTC.

Of note for this clone: Other DNA sequences from this sample encode an identical CDR3 as well. V gene TRBV7-3 combines with J gene TRBJ2-5; TRBD2 matches 15 bases. Germline assignment: CDR1 SGHTA and CDR2 FQGTGA. This CDR3 is 16 amino acids long. V shed 2 bases, J shed 5 bases, and the junction held 3 bases outside the gene matches. CDR3 DNA sequence: TGTGCCAGCAGCTTAGGGACTAGCGGGGGGCGGGAGACCCAGTACTTC. It translates to CASSLGTSGGRETQYF.

The V and J genes are TRBV28 and TRBJ1-2; D is perhaps TRBD1 (5 bases). V was shortened by 2 bases and J by 6 bases, with 10 bases between the two germline ends. The germline V gene has CDR1 MDHEN and CDR2 SYDVKM. This CDR3 has 13 residues. In nucleotides, the CDR3 is TGTGCCAGCAGTTTAAAAGGGGCACATGGCTACACCTTC. This gives the protein CASSLKGAHGYTF.

V gene TRBV3-1 (or the pseudogene TRBV3-2) combines with J gene TRBJ1-5; TRBD1 might be the D (6 bases). V was pared by 3 bases and J by 11 bases, with 11 bases between. CDR1 and CDR2 from the germline V gene are LGHDT and YNNKEL (reference sequence). This CDR3 is built from 12 residues. The CDR3 region has the DNA TGTGCCAGCAGCCAGAGGGACAAAGCCCAGCATTTT. Translating it yields CASSQRDKAQHF.

The chain joins TRBV12-5 to TRBJ2-7; D is possibly TRBD2 (5 bases). Germline CDR1 reads LGHNT; CDR2 reads FRNRAP. CDR3 length: 12 residues. Trimming pared 0 bases from V and 12 bases from J, leaving 12 bases between. CDR3 coding DNA: TGTGCTAGTGGTTTGGTACAAGGACGGGGGTACTTC. Protein sequence: CASGLVQGRGYF.

The rearrangement links TRBV5-6 to TRBJ1-2; D call uncertain. The CDR3 length is 13 residues. Looked up from germline, CDR1 is SGHDT and CDR2 is YYEEEE. Trimming took 0 bases from V and 4 from J, leaving 7 bases between them. The CDR3 is CASSLEPVYGYTF. The CDR3 bases are TGTGCCAGCAGCTTGGAACCGGTCTATGGCTACACCTTC. Full variable domain (outside the CDR3, taken from reference TRBV5-6 and TRBJ1-2): DAGVTQSPTHLIKTRGQQVTLRCSPKSGHDTVSWYQQALGQGPQFIFQYYEEEERQRGNFPDRFSGHQFPNYSSELNVNALLLGDSALYLCASSLEPVYGYTFGSGTRLTVV.

A remark on this clone: This sample also contains other DNA sequences that code for the same CDR3. The V gene is TRBV6-5, the J gene TRBJ1-6; 8 bases are shared with TRBD1. The CDR3 runs to 14 residues. The ends lost 4 bases at V and 8 bases at J; junction bases unmatched: 4. Germline V gene data show CDR1 as MNHEY and CDR2 as SVGAGI. CDR3 protein: CASSLQGGDSPLHF. The CDR3 nucleotides read TGTGCCAGCAGTTTACAGGGGGGGGATTCACCCCTCCACTTT.

This rearrangement joins TRBV30 to TRBJ1-1, with D unclear. The germline CDR1 and CDR2 sequences are GTSNPN and SVGIG (reference sequence). The V and J ends lost 3 bases and 1 base respectively, with 9 bases between them. The CDR3 sequence is 13 residues long. CDR3 sequence: CAWSLSRNTEAFF. DNA for the CDR3: TGTGCCTGGAGCCTGTCCAGGAACACTGAAGCTTTCTTT.

This chain uses TRBV9 with TRBJ1-5; no reliable D call. CDR3 length: 15 residues. The ends were cut back, 0 bases at V and 0 bases at J, with 7 bases in the middle. Germline V gene sequence: CDR1 SGDLS, CDR2 YYNGEE. Written as DNA, the CDR3 is TGTGCCAGCAGCGTAGGCACAAATAGCAATCAGCCCCAGCATTTT. Amino acids: CASSVGTNSNQPQHF.

V usage is TRBV28 and J usage is TRBJ2-1; D is ambiguous. The CDR3 is 11 amino acids. V lost 6 bases, J lost 8 bases, and 8 bases lay in between. Germline V gives CDR1 MDHEN, CDR2 SYDVKM. CDR3 amino acids: CASRRYDEQFF. The CDR3 DNA is TGTGCCAGCAGGAGATACGATGAGCAGTTCTTC.

CDR3: CASSTDRALGYEQYF. As DNA, the CDR3 is TGTGCCAGCAGCACCGACAGGGCCCTCGGGTACGAGCAGTACTTC. The genes are TRBV6-5 and TRBJ2-7, with 7 positions matching TRBD1. The ends lost 6 bases at V and 4 bases at J; junction bases unmatched: 12. The CDR3 totals 15 residues. Germline values: CDR1 MNHEY, CDR2 SVGAGI.

The chain has TRBV19 and TRBJ2-5, with TRBD2 identical over 11 bases. Per the germline V gene, CDR1 is LNHDA and CDR2 is SQIVND (reference sequence). V shed 4 bases and J 2 bases; nucleotides not matched to a gene: 6. This CDR3 region has 16 residues. The CDR3 reads CASSTGTSGSQETQYF. For the CDR3, the DNA is TGTGCCAGTAGTACCGGGACTAGCGGATCACAAGAGACCCAGTACTTC. Complete variable domain (other parts from reference TRBV19 and TRBJ2-5): DGGITQSPKYLFRKEGQNVTLSCEQNLNHDAMYWYRQDPGQGLRLIYYSQIVNDFQKGDIAEGYSVSREKKESFPLTVTSAQKNPTAFYLCASSTGTSGSQETQYFGPGTRLLVL.

The genes are TRBV7-2 and TRBJ1-1, with unresolved D. The CDR3 is 13 residues long. With 2 bases removed from V and 6 bases from J, the gap between germline ends came to 10 bases. Germline V gene data show CDR1 as SGHTA and CDR2 as FQGNSA. In DNA form, the CDR3 reads TGTGCCAGCAGCTTAATGCCCGGGGCTGAAGCTTTCTTT. Protein: CASSLMPGAEAFF.

The chain has TRBV7-9 and TRBJ1-3; D is possibly TRBD1 (5 bases). The V end lost 1 base, the J end lost 0 bases, and 10 bases lay between the germline ends. Germline V gene sequence: CDR1 SEHNR, CDR2 FQNEAQ (reference sequence). CDR3 size: 16 residues. The CDR3 sequence is CASSLDMGGSGNTIYF. The CDR3 bases are TGTGCCAGCAGCTTAGATATGGGGGGCTCTGGAAACACCATATATTTT.

The chain uses TRBV3-1 (or the pseudogene TRBV3-2) and TRBJ2-1, with D hard to call. CDR3 length: 12 residues. V was cut by 1 base and J by 10 bases, with 8 bases left in between. Germline assignment: CDR1 LGHDT and CDR2 YNNKEL (reference sequence). The DNA for the CDR3 is TGTGCCAGCAGCCAAGCCACAACCGAGCAGTTCTTC. It specifies CASSQATTEQFF.

The gene calls are TRBV2 and TRBJ2-7, with 8 positions matching TRBD1. This CDR3 has 14 amino acids. The trim removed 8 bases at V and 2 bases at J, leaving 8 bases unmatched. Germline V gives CDR1 SNHLY, CDR2 FYNNEI. The CDR3: CASQDRVITYEQYF. The CDR3 coding sequence is TGTGCCAGCCAGGACAGGGTGATAACCTACGAGCAGTACTTC.

The chain carries TRBV5-6 and TRBJ1-2, with D tentatively TRBD1 (5 bases). CDR3 size: 15 residues. Trimming stripped 4 bases from V and 2 bases from J, with 15 bases between. The germline gives CDR1 SGHDT, CDR2 YYEEEE. The CDR3 DNA reads TGTGCCAGCAGCCCCGTGGGGCAAGTCAACTATGGCTACACCTTC. Protein sequence: CASSPVGQVNYGYTF.

The chain recombines TRBV7-6 with TRBJ2-1; 11 bases map to TRBD2. This CDR3 spans 17 amino acids. Germline V gives CDR1 SGHVS, CDR2 FNYEAQ. V lost 3 bases, J lost 5 bases, and 9 bases stayed unmatched. The CDR3 region has the DNA TGTGCCAGCAGCTTTGGAGTAGCGGGGGGGCCGGACAATGAGCAGTTCTTC. Translation: CASSFGVAGGPDNEQFF. Drawing the rest from reference TRBV7-6 and TRBJ2-1, the complete variable domain is GAGVSQSPRYKVTKRGQDVALRCDPISGHVSLYWYRQALGQGPEFLTYFNYEAQQDKSGLPNDRFSAERPEGSISTLTIQRTEQRDSAMYRCASSFGVAGGPDNEQFFGPGTRLTVL.

There are a few counts of this clone. This rearrangement joins TRBV19 to TRBJ1-2; D not resolved. The length of the CDR3 is 13 residues. Germline CDR1 is LNHDA and CDR2 is SQIVND (reference sequence). V dropped 3 bases and J dropped 3 bases, with 8 bases sitting between them. The CDR3 here is CASSIRPDYGYTF. In nucleotides, the CDR3 is TGTGCCAGTAGTATCAGGCCAGACTATGGCTACACCTTC.

The chain carries TRBV24-1 and TRBJ2-6; TRBD2 might be the D (5 bases). Germline V gives CDR1 KGHDR, CDR2 SFDVKD. Deletions cut 6 bases from V and 2 bases from J, with 13 bases between. CDR3 length equals 16 residues. The chain's CDR3 is CATSPDGVAGANVLTF. The CDR3 DNA sequence: TGTGCCACCAGTCCCGACGGGGTAGCTGGGGCCAACGTCCTGACTTTC.